This T cell receptor beta chain emerged from a study of memory CD4+ T cells and cytomegalovirus serostatus. This CDR3 contains 14 residues. Germline V CDR1 and CDR2: SNHLY, FYNNEI. V lost 8 bases to trimming and J lost 7 bases; unmatched junction nucleotides: 6. The sort gate was single viable CD3+CD4+CD8-CD45RO+ cells for memory CD4+ T cells. Only in-frame clones appear in the TCRdb table, and some are missing; sequencing was by immunoSEQ multiplex PCR. Of under 50,000 clones in the sample, roughly 80% are singletons; the top ten hold about 1.1%. This sequence originates from an adult in good health and CMV-seropositive. The sample consisted of memory CD4+ T cells from blood. The V gene is TRBV2, the J gene TRBJ2-1; 12 nucleotides agree with TRBD2. For the CDR3, the DNA is TGTGCCAGCGTATTGGGGACTAGCGGGAATGAGCAGTTCTTC. Its protein product is CASVLGTSGNEQFF.